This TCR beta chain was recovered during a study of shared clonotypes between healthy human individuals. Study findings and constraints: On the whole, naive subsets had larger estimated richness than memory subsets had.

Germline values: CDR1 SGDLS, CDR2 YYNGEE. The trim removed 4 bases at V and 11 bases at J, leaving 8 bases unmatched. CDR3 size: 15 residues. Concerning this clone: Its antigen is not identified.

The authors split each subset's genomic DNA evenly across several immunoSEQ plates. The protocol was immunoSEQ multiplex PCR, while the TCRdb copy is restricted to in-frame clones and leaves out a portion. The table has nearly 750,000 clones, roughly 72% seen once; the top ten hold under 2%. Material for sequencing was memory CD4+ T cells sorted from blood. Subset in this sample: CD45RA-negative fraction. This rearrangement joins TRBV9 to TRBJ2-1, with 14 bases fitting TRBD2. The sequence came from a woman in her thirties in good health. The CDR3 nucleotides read TGTGCCAGCAGCTCGGGACTAGCGGGAGCGTTGAAGCAGTTCTTC. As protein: CASSSGLAGALKQFF.